This T cell receptor beta chain was recovered during a study of breast tumors, draining lymph nodes, adjacent tissues. Trimming took off 1 base at V and 5 bases at J, with 17 bases between the two ends. CDR1 is SGHTA and CDR2 is FQGNSA in the germline V gene. The CDR3 sequence is 16 residues long. TCRdb ran MiXCR on the multiplex PCR reads and lists one entry per CDR3 protein. The sample comprises some 130,000 distinct CDR3 sequences, 15% to 20% of which are singletons, and roughly 3.5% rests with the top ten. There are many counts of this clonotype. Samples came from axillary lymph nodes draining the breast cancer.

This receptor was identified in a female donor with breast cancer. Some clones in this sample may be carry-over from other donors' samples. The rearrangement links TRBV7-2 to TRBJ2-5; tentatively, D is TRBD1 or TRBD2 (6 bases each). Sequenced input: axillary lymph node tissue. This CDR3 is CASSLESPGAGETQYF. The CDR3 region has the DNA TGTGCCAGCAGCTTAGAATCCCCGGGGGCCGGGGAGACCCAGTACTTC.